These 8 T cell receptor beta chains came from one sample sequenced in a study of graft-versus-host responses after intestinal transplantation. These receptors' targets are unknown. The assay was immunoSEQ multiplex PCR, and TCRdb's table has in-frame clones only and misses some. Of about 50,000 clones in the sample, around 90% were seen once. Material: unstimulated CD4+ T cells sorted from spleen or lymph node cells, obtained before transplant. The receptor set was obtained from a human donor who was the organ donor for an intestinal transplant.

CDR3 region: CASSQDQNQETQYF. DNA for the CDR3: TGCGCCAGCAGCCAAGATCAAAACCAAGAGACCCAGTACTTC. This rearrangement joins TRBV4-1 to TRBJ2-5; D is ambiguous. CDR1 is MGHRA, CDR2 YSYEKL, per germline. This CDR3 has 14 amino acids. Trimming removed 0 bases at V and 0 bases at J, with 5 bases between.

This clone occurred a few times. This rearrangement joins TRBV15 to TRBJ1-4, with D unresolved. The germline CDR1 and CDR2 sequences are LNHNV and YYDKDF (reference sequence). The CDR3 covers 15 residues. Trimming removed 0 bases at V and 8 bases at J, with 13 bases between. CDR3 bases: TGTGCCACCAGCAGAGAGGGTATCGGACGAGAAAAACTGTTTTTT. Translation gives CATSREGIGREKLFF.

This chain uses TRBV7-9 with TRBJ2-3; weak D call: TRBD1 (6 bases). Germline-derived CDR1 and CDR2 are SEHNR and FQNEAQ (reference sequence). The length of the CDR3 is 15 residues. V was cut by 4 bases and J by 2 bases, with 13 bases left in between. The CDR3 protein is CASSSTTGFTDTQYF. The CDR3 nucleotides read TGTGCCAGCAGCTCAACGACAGGATTCACAGATACGCAGTATTTT.

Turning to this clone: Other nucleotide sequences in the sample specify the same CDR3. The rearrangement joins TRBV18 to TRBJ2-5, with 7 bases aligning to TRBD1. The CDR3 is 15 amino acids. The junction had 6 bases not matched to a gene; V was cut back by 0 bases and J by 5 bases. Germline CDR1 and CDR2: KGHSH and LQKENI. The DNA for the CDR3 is TGTGCCAGCTCACCACCAACAGGGGCGTGGGAGACCCAGTACTTC. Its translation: CASSPPTGAWETQYF.

The CDR3 spells CASSLESPGQGVFEQYF. The CDR3 DNA reads TGTGCCAGCAGTCTAGAATCCCCGGGACAGGGGGTTTTCGAGCAGTACTTC. The V gene is TRBV7-3, the J gene TRBJ2-5; 11 nucleotides line up with TRBD1. Matching the DNA end better, TRBJ2-7 makes the J call doubtful. Germline loops: CDR1 SGHTA, CDR2 FQGTGA. The CDR3 length is 17 residues.

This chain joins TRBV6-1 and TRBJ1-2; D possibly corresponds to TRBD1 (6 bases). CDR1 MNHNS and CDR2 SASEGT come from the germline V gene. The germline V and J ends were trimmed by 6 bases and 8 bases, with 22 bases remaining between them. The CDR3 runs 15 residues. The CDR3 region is CASSKVGGAGGGYTF. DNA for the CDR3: TGTGCCAGCAGCAAGGTGGGGGGCGCAGGTGGAGGCTACACCTTC.

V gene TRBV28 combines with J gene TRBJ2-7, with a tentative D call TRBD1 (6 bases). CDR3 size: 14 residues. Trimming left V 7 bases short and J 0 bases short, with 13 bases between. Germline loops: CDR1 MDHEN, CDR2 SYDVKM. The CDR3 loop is CASTGTRVSYEQYF. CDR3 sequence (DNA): TGTGCCAGCACCGGGACACGAGTCTCCTACGAGCAGTACTTC.

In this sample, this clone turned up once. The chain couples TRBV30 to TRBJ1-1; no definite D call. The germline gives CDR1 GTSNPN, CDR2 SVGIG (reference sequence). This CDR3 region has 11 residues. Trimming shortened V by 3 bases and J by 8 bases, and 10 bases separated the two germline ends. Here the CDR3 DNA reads TGTGCCTGGAGCCAAGCTCAGGAAGCTTTCTTT. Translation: CAWSQAQEAFF.